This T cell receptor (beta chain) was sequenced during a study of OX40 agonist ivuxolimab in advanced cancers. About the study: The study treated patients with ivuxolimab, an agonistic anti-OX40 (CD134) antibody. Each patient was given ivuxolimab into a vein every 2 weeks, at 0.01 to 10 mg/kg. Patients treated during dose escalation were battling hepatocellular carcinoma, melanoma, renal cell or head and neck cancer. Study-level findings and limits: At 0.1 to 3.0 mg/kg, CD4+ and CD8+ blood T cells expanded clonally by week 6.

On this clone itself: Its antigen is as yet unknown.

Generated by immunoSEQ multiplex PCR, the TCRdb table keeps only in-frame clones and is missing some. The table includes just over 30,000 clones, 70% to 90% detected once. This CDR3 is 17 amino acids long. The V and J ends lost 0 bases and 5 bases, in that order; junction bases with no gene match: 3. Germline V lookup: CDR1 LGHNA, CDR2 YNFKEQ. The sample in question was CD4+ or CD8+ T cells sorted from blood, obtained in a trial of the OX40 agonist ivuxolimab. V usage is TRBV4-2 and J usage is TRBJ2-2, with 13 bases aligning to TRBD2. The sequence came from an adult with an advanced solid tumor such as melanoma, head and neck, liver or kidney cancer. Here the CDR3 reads CASSQDGLAGVTGELFF. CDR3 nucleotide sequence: TGTGCCAGCAGCCAAGATGGACTAGCGGGGGTAACCGGGGAGCTGTTTTTT.